The following is a T cell receptor beta chain sequence with its context. No cognate antigen has been identified for it. Base-call qualities are not available, and no considerably larger clone is one nucleotide away. The data originate from a study of T cell repertoires in cytomegalovirus infection (dated by TCRdb to the late 2010s). For the wider study: Donor HLA type was relevant to the analysis, because carriage of CMV infection together with the matching HLA type was indicated by public TCR beta signatures. Overall results and qualifications from the work: Carriers of CMV infection plus the relevant HLA type were discriminated by the cumulative frequency of public TCR beta family members in the study cohort and in an independent roughly 380-donor cohort. The ex vivo response was dominated by HLA-C-restricted CMV-specific TCR beta clonotypes, which also provided the single most frequent clonotype in two of eight donors.

CDR1 and CDR2 (DFQATT, SNEGSKA) derive from the germline V gene (reference sequence). V loses 0 bases of germline sequence and J loses 0 bases, and the interval between the two ends is 9 bases. The CDR3 sequence holds 15 residues, the cysteine and phenylalanine included. The entry retains the CDR3 DNA only, 45 bases that are in frame from base 1. The instrument was an Illumina HiSeq 1500. In-frame beta chains were kept once TCRdb had trimmed the public reads at Q25 with fastp and called clones with MiXCR. Each record represents a unique CDR3 protein, reported with the most common genes and DNA among its rows. The sample table contains 250,000 to 300,000 distinct CDR3 sequences; only one count was recorded for about 26% of them. The top ten clonotypes cover approximately 15% of the sample.

The sequence was obtained from a human donor in good health (CMV status not recorded). Some clones in this sample may be carry-over from other donors' samples. Rearrangement joined TRBV20-1 to TRBJ2-1; the D gene lacks a confident call. The source material was PBMCs. The DNA sequence is given as TGCAGTGCTAGAGATAGTACGAGCTCCTACAATGAGCAGTTCTTC. Its protein product is CSARDSTSSYNEQFF.